This T cell receptor beta chain was recovered during a study of shared clonotypes between healthy human individuals. Profiled with immunoSEQ multiplex PCR; TCRdb holds only in-frame clones, not every one. The data show over a million clones, with more than 75% seen just once and roughly 0.62% held by the top ten. A CD45RA+ naive subset and a CD45RA-negative memory subset were split from CD4+ cells. A remark on this clone: This may be a read error: a much more frequent sequence differs by one nucleotide.

The sequencing sample was made of memory CD4+ T cells from PBMCs. Subset here: CD45RA-negative fraction. This receptor was identified in a man aged 18 to 35 in good health. Some clones in this sample may be carry-over from other donors' samples.

The CDR3 nucleotides read TGTGCCAGCAGTTACGAAGATACGCAGTATTTT. Its protein product is CASSYEDTQYF. The genes are TRBV28 and TRBJ2-3; D is undetermined. The ends were cut back, 4 bases at V and 5 bases at J, with 4 bases in the middle. This CDR3 has 11 amino acids. Per the germline V gene, CDR1 is MDHEN and CDR2 is SYDVKM.